The clone carrying this T cell receptor (beta chain) occurred a few times. Antigen specificity is unknown. The data stem from a study of blood T cells in healthy people across ages. Alongside a J-beta primer mix, a sample-barcoded 5' primer served in a second PCR lasting roughly 7 to 11 cycles. Any given sample supplied a minimum of 3 million CDR3-containing paired-end reads. MiXCR, run by TCRdb on the 5' RACE reads, gives a single entry per CDR3 protein. The data hold some 1.8 million distinct CDR3 sequences, with around 42% observed a single time. Study results and caveats: Both naive CD4+ cell counts and diversity were greater in long-lived donors than in aged donors. It was not possible, with unsorted PBMCs, to conclusively compare naive and antigen-experienced cells.

Extraction yielded at least 5 micrograms of total RNA per sample. The sequence was obtained from a human donor in good health. The specimen was blood.

This chain's CDR3 is CASGTGLRGYTF. The CDR3 DNA follows: TGTGCCAGCGGGACAGGGTTGCGCGGCTACACCTTC. The gene calls are TRBV12-3 or TRBV12-4 and TRBJ1-2; 9 bases fit TRBD1. The CDR3 runs 12 residues. V lost 8 bases, J lost 8 bases, and 6 bases stayed unmatched.